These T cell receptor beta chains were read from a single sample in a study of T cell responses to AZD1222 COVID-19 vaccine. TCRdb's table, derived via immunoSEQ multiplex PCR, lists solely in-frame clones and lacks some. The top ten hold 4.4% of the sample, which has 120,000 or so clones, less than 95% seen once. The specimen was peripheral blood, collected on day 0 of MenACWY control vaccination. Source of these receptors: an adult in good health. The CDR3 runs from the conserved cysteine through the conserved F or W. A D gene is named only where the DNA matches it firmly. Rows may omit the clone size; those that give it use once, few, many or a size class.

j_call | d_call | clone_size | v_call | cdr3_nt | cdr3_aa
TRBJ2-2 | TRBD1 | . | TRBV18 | TGTGCCAGCTCACCCTACAGCGAGACAGGGTCCGGGGAGCTGTTTTTT | CASSPYSETGSGELFF
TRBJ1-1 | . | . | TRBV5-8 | TGTGCCAGCAGCTGGAGACCAGGTGCCTTAAACACTGAAGCTTTCTTT | CASSWRPGALNTEAFF
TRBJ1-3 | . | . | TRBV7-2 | TGTGCCAGCAGCTTAGCGGTCAGCTCTGGAAACACCATATATTTT | CASSLAVSSGNTIYF
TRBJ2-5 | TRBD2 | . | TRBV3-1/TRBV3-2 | TGTGCCAGCAGCTTGAGGACTAGCGGGAGCATAGGTAGCAAGACCCAGTACTTC | CASSLRTSGSIGSKTQYF
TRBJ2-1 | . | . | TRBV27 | TGTGCCAGCAGGACATGGGCGGGTGAGCAGTTCTTC | CASRTWAGEQFF
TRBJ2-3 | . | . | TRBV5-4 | TGTGCCAGCAGCTTGAACAGGCCCCTCACAGATACGCAGTATTTT | CASSLNRPLTDTQYF
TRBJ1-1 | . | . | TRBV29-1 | TGCAGCGTTGACATCGGGGGCTCTGAAGCTTTCTTT | CSVDIGGSEAFF
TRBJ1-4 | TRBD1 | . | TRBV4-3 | TGCGCCAGCAGCCAAGCGGCTGAGGGGGCGAGGGAAAAACTGTTTTTT | CASSQAAEGAREKLFF
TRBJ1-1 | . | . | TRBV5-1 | TGCGCCAGCAGCTTGGCCGGGGGAGATTACACTGAAGCTTTCTTT | CASSLAGGDYTEAFF
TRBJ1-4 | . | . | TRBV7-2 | TGTGCCAGCAGCTTAGGGCCGGAAAAACTGTTTTTT | CASSLGPEKLFF
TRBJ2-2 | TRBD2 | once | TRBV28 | TGTGCCAGCAGTTTGCCCGGACTAGCGGGAGGGCCGGGCACCGGGGAGCTGTTTTTT | CASSLPGLAGGPGTGELFF
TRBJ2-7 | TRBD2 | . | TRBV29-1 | TGCAGCGTTGGCCCTAAAGCGGGGAACTACGAGCAGTACTTC | CSVGPKAGNYEQYF
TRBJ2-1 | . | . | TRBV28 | TGTGCCAGCAGTTTATTCGGGGGAACCTACAATGAGCAGTTCTTC | CASSLFGGTYNEQFF
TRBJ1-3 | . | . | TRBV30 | TGTGCCTGGAGTGTTCCCTTCGAAGCCAGGACAGTCTCTGGAAACACCATATATTTT | CAWSVPFEARTVSGNTIYF
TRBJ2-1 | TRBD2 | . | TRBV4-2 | TGTGCCAGCAGCCAGGGACTAGCGGGGGGTTACAATGAGCAGTTCTTC | CASSQGLAGGYNEQFF
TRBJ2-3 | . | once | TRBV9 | TGTGCCAGCAGCGTAGGGTTGGGAGATACGCAGTATTTT | CASSVGLGDTQYF
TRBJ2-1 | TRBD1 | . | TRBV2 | TGTGCCAGCAGTGAAAGGGACAGAGCCTACAATGAGCAGTTCTTC | CASSERDRAYNEQFF
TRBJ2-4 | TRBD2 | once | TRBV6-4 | TGTGCCAGCAGTGCGACACTAGCGGGAGACGAGGGGGGGACCAAAAACATTCAGTACTTC | CASSATLAGDEGGTKNIQYF
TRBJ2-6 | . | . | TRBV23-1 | TGCGCCAGCAGTCAATTCGGGCCATTAAGGGACTCTGGGGCCAACGTCCTGACTTTC | CASSQFGPLRDSGANVLTF
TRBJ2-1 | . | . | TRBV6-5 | TGTGCCAGCAACGGGCTCTCCTACAATGAGCAGTTCTTC | CASNGLSYNEQFF
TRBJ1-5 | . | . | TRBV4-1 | TGCGCCAGCAGCCAAGAGTTTGGGGATTGGCAGCCCCAGCATTTT | CASSQEFGDWQPQHF
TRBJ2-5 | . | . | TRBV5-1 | TGCGCCAGCAGCCCACTAACGGGAGAGTACCAAGAGACCCAGTACTTC | CASSPLTGEYQETQYF
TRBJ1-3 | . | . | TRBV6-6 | TGTGCCAGCAGTCAATTCAAAAACACCATATATTTT | CASSQFKNTIYF
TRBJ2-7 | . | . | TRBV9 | TGTGCCAGCAGCGACTCCCTATACTCCTACGAGCAGTACTTC | CASSDSLYSYEQYF
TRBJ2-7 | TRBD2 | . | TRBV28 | TGTGCCATCCCCGGCGGGAGAATTGGCGAGCAGTACTTC | CAIPGGRIGEQYF
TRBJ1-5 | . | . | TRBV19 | TGTGCCAGTACCCTGTGGGGTGGGGATAGCAATCAGCCCCAGCATTTT | CASTLWGGDSNQPQHF
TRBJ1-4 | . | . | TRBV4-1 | TGCGCCAGCAGCCAGGTTGGGTTGAGCGAAAAACTGTTTTTT | CASSQVGLSEKLFF
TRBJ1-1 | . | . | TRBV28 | TGTGCCAGCCGCACGCTGGTGGGGAGGAGGACTGAAGCTTTCTTT | CASRTLVGRRTEAFF
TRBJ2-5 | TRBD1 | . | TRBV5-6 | TGTGCCAGCAGCTTGGCAGGGGGAGAGACCCAGTACTTC | CASSLAGGETQYF
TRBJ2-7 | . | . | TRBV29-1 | TGCAGCGTAGGAAAGTGGGCGGGAAGCTCCTACGAGCAGTACTTC | CSVGKWAGSSYEQYF
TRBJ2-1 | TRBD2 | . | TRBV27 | TGTGCCAGCAGTTCGCCGACTAGCGGGGGATACAATGAGCAGTTCTTC | CASSSPTSGGYNEQFF
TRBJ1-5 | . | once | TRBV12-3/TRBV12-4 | TGTGCCAGCAGTTTTGCGGGGACCCAGCATTTT | CASSFAGTQHF
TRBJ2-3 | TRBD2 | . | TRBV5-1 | TGCGCCAGCAGTCGCCTTAGCGGGAGCACAGATACGCAGTATTTT | CASSRLSGSTDTQYF
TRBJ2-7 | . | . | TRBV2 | TGTGCCAGCAGTGGGGAGCCCTACGAGCAGTACTTC | CASSGEPYEQYF
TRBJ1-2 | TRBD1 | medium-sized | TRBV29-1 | TGCAGCGTTGAAGAGCGTACGGGACAGGGGGCCGGTGGCTACACCTTC | CSVEERTGQGAGGYTF
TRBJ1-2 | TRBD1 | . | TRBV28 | TGTGCCAGCGGGGCTCGGGACAGGGAGTCCTCTGGCTACACCTTC | CASGARDRESSGYTF
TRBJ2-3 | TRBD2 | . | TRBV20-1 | TGCAGTGCTAGTGGCACTAGCGGTAGCACAGATACGCAGTATTTT | CSASGTSGSTDTQYF
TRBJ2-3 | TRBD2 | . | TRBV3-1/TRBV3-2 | TGTGCCAGCAGCCAAGATTGGCGGGAGGGCCGGGGAGATACGCAGTATTTT | CASSQDWREGRGDTQYF
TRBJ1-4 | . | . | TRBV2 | TGTGCCAGCCGAGGGGACACCTATAATGAAAAACTGTTTTTT | CASRGDTYNEKLFF
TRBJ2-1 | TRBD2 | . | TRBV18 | TGTGCCAGCTCACCAGCTAGCGGGAGTAACAATGAGCAGTTCTTC | CASSPASGSNNEQFF
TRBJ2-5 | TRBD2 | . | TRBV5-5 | TGTGCCAGCAGCTTGAGACTAGCGGGAGGTTTAGAGACCCAGTACTTC | CASSLRLAGGLETQYF
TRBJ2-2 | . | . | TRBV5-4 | TGTGCCAGCAGCCTTGGCGGGCGGATGAACACCGGGGAGCTGTTTTTT | CASSLGGRMNTGELFF
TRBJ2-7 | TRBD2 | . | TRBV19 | TGTGCCAGTAGTAGGACTAGCGGCAGCTACGAGCAGTACTTC | CASSRTSGSYEQYF
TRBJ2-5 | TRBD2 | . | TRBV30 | TGTGCCTGGAGTGGTGGGAGGGCTCAAGAGACCCAGTACTTC | CAWSGGRAQETQYF
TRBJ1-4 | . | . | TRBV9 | TGTGCCAGCAGCGTAACCGGTGAAAAACTGTTTTTT | CASSVTGEKLFF
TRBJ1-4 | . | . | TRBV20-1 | TGCAGTCTACCTAGAGAAAAACTGTTTTTT | CSLPREKLFF
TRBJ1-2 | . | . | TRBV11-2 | TGTGCCAGCAGCTTAGCACAGGACGCGGGCTATGGCTACACCTTC | CASSLAQDAGYGYTF
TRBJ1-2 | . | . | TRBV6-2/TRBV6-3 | TGTGCCAGCAGTTACCCCGTGACACCGGCCTATGGCTACACCTTC | CASSYPVTPAYGYTF
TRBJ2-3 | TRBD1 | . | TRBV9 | TGTGCCAGCAGCGGAACAGGGGTCGACAGTGTTTTT | CASSGTGVDSVF
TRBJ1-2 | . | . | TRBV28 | TGTGCCAGCAGTTTGGGCCTCGTGTCTTATGGCTACACCTTC | CASSLGLVSYGYTF
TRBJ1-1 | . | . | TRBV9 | TGTGCCAGCAGCAGGGTTCGTATGAACACTGAAGCTTTCTTT | CASSRVRMNTEAFF
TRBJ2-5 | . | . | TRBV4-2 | TGTGCCAGCAGCCAAGTTTCGGGGGACAGCCAAGAGACCCAGTACTTC | CASSQVSGDSQETQYF
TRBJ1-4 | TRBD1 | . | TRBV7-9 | TGTGCCAGCAGCTCAGGGGGCGGAAGGGAAAAACTGTTTTTT | CASSSGGGREKLFF
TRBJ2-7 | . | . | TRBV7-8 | TGTGCCAGCAGCTTAGATAAAGCATACGAGCAGTACTTC | CASSLDKAYEQYF
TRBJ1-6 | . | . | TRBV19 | TGTGCCAGTAGCGCACCAGGGTGGGGGAATTCACCCCTCCACTTT | CASSAPGWGNSPLHF
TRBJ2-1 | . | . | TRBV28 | TGTGCCAGCAGCCCAGGGACGGTATCCTACAATGAGCAGTTCTTC | CASSPGTVSYNEQFF
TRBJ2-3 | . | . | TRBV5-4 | TGTGCCAGCAGCTTGAATCGCCAGATCAACACAGATACGCAGTATTTT | CASSLNRQINTDTQYF
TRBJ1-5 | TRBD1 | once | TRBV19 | TGTGCCAGTAGGGATTCGGGACAGGGGGACCAGCCCCAGCATTTT | CASRDSGQGDQPQHF